The 26 T cell receptor beta chains below come from one sample, sequenced in a study of blood T cell repertoires in COVID-19. Assay: immunoSEQ multiplex PCR; the TCRdb copy retains only in-frame clones and omits some. Of about 200,000 clones in the sample, approximately 82% are singletons; the top ten hold 6.9%. The sample consisted of peripheral blood. These receptors originate from a human donor with acute or convalescent COVID-19. The donor label of this sample is uncertain.

CDR3 loop: CASSRHGAGNQETQYF. In DNA, the CDR3 is TGTGCCAGCAGTCGCCACGGGGCGGGGAACCAAGAGACCCAGTACTTC. V and J are TRBV6-2 or TRBV6-3 and TRBJ2-5; D might be TRBD2 (6 bases). The germline V gene encodes CDR1 MNHEY and CDR2 SVGEGT. This CDR3 spans 16 amino acids. V was shortened by 5 bases and J by 0 bases, with 16 bases between the two germline ends.

This clone has only a few counts. The chain carries TRBV5-1 and TRBJ1-2; D unresolved. Germline lookup yields CDR1 SGHRS and CDR2 YFSETQ. With 1 base removed from V and 8 bases from J, the gap between germline ends came to 15 bases. The CDR3 consists of 14 residues. CDR3: CASSLRTDNQGYTF. The CDR3 nucleotides read TGCGCCAGCAGCTTGAGAACCGACAATCAAGGCTACACCTTC.

V usage is TRBV7-8 and J usage is TRBJ2-7, with 10 bases aligning to TRBD1. Unmatched junction bases numbered 6, after V lost 5 bases and J lost 2 bases. From germline, CDR1 is SGHVS and CDR2 FQNEAQ. This CDR3 is 15 amino acids long. The CDR3 DNA reads TGTGCCAGCAGCCTCCCCGGGACAGGGGCCTACGAGCAGTACTTC. As protein: CASSLPGTGAYEQYF.

V gene TRBV5-1 combines with J gene TRBJ2-3; 7 nucleotides align to TRBD2. The germline gives CDR1 SGHRS, CDR2 YFSETQ. CDR3 length: 15 residues. J was trimmed by 0 bases and V by 6 bases; bases with no gene match: 7. This chain's CDR3 is CASTVSGLSTDTQYF. The CDR3 nucleotides are TGCGCCAGCACCGTTAGCGGGCTAAGCACAGATACGCAGTATTTT. Filled out from reference TRBV5-1 and TRBJ2-3, the complete variable domain reads KAGVTQTPRYLIKTRGQQVTLSCSPISGHRSVSWYQQTPGQGLQFLFEYFSETQRNKGNFPGRFSGRQFSNSRSEMNVSTLELGDSALYLCASTVSGLSTDTQYFGPGTRLTVL.

The chain has TRBV5-4 and TRBJ2-3; TRBD2 aligns across 8 bases. J lost 4 bases, V lost 0 bases, and 4 bases had no gene match. Per the germline V gene, CDR1 is SGHNT and CDR2 is YYREEE (reference sequence). The CDR3 loop spans 15 amino acids. The CDR3 region has the DNA TGTGCCAGCAGCTTGGCTCTAGCGGGCCCAGATACGCAGTATTTT. It encodes CASSLALAGPDTQYF.

The chain joins TRBV18 to TRBJ1-3; the D gene is possibly TRBD1 (5 bases). Germline CDR1 is KGHSH and CDR2 is LQKENI. There are 14 residues in the CDR3. The germline V and J ends were trimmed by 3 bases and 6 bases, with 12 bases remaining between them. The DNA for the CDR3 is TGTGCCAGCTCACCTGGCCCGGGGGAAAACACCATATATTTT. Translation: CASSPGPGENTIYF.

This chain joins TRBV2 and TRBJ1-5, with D maybe TRBD1 (5 bases). CDR3 length equals 15 residues. Germline V gene data show CDR1 as SNHLY and CDR2 as FYNNEI. Trimming pared 7 bases from V and 1 base from J, leaving 14 bases between. The CDR3 DNA follows: TGTGCCAGCACTGGGGACGGGAGGAGCAATCAGCCCCAGCATTTT. Residues: CASTGDGRSNQPQHF.

The rearrangement links TRBV9 to TRBJ2-7; tentative D call: TRBD2 (6 bases). In germline, CDR1 is SGDLS, CDR2 YYNGEE. Trimming removed 4 bases from V and 0 bases from J, with 11 bases in between. This CDR3 has 14 amino acids. The CDR3: CASSPLASSYEQYF. The CDR3 DNA sequence: TGTGCCAGCAGCCCCCTAGCGAGCTCCTACGAGCAGTACTTC.

The chain is built from TRBV30 and TRBJ1-5, with 7 bases lining up with TRBD1. With V trimmed by 0 bases and J by 6 bases, 14 bases remained unmatched. Germline V CDR1 and CDR2: GTSNPN, SVGIG (reference sequence). CDR3 length: 17 amino acids. CDR3 sequence (DNA): TGTGCCTGGAGTGTAGGGGGCTCGGGTCTCTTGGCTCAGCCCCAGCATTTT. Protein sequence: CAWSVGGSGLLAQPQHF.

The rearrangement uses TRBV7-3 and TRBJ2-7; TRBD2 is a possible D gene (6 bases). With 2 bases removed from V and 6 bases from J, the gap between germline ends came to 14 bases. Germline V gene data show CDR1 as SGHTA and CDR2 as FQGTGA. The CDR3 spans 14 residues. CDR3 sequence (DNA): TGTGCCAGCAGCTTAGGGGACTCTATCTCCGAGCAGTACTTC. It codes for CASSLGDSISEQYF.

This clone came up a few times. The V and J genes are TRBV7-3 and TRBJ2-2; 14 bases agree with TRBD2. The CDR3 runs to 16 residues. V lost 4 bases and J lost 4; bases outside the gene matches: 2. Germline CDR1 SGHTA, CDR2 FQGTGA. The CDR3 coding sequence is TGTGCCAGCAGCTACGGACTAGCGGGAGGCACCGGGGAGCTGTTTTTT. Translation gives CASSYGLAGGTGELFF.

The V and J genes are TRBV5-6 and TRBJ1-1, with 10 bases identical to TRBD1. The CDR3 extends over 15 amino acids. In germline, CDR1 is SGHDT, CDR2 YYEEEE. Trimming cost V 4 bases and J 1 base; bases outside gene matches: 4. As DNA, the CDR3 is TGTGCCAGCAGCGGAGACAGGGGGCAGAACACTGAAGCTTTCTTT. Residues: CASSGDRGQNTEAFF.

This chain joins TRBV7-2 and TRBJ2-5, with 10 bases aligning to TRBD2. The junction had 18 bases not matched to a gene; V was cut back by 5 bases and J by 3 bases. The CDR3 is 19 amino acids. Germline values: CDR1 SGHTA, CDR2 FQGNSA. The CDR3 DNA sequence: TGTGCCAGCAGCCCCAGGGGTGGGGATGGACTAGCGGAGAAAGAGACCCAGTACTTC. It codes for CASSPRGGDGLAEKETQYF.

The chain is built from TRBV4-2 and TRBJ2-3, with 10 bases matching TRBD1. Germline V gives CDR1 LGHNA, CDR2 YNFKEQ. Unmatched junction bases numbered 5, after V lost 4 bases and J lost 1 base. The CDR3 spans 16 residues. The CDR3 DNA reads as TGTGCCAGCAGCCCTCGGGACAGGGGAGGCACAGATACGCAGTATTTT. This translates into CASSPRDRGGTDTQYF.

This clone was recorded only once. The chain uses TRBV7-9 and TRBJ2-7; no clear D gene. The CDR3 has 15 amino acids. V gave up 1 base and J gave up 0 bases, with 10 bases separating them. The germline V gene has CDR1 SEHNR and CDR2 FQNEAQ (reference sequence). The CDR3 spells CASSLGQVLSYEQYF. In nucleotides, the CDR3 is TGTGCCAGCAGCTTAGGGCAGGTCCTCTCCTACGAGCAGTACTTC.

The rearrangement links TRBV5-1 to TRBJ1-5; D might be TRBD1 (6 bases). This CDR3 spans 14 amino acids. The V and J ends lost 1 base and 8 bases respectively, with 13 bases between them. Germline V lookup: CDR1 SGHRS, CDR2 YFSETQ. The CDR3, as DNA: TGCGCCAGCAGCTTGTCGGCAGGGGAGAAGCCCCAGCATTTT. It specifies CASSLSAGEKPQHF.

The chain couples TRBV24-1 to TRBJ2-7, with TRBD1 matching 9 bases. The CDR3 is made up of 14 amino acids. Germline V CDR1 and CDR2: KGHDR, SFDVKD. V trimming: 7 bases; J trimming: 5 bases; junction bases outside the gene matches: 8. The CDR3 reads CATRGQGLSDEQYF. CDR3 nucleotide sequence: TGTGCCACCAGGGGACAGGGTTTGAGCGACGAGCAGTACTTC.

This chain uses TRBV7-2 with TRBJ2-3; tentative D call: TRBD2 (7 bases). V gave up 6 bases and J gave up 0 bases, with 10 bases separating them. Germline values: CDR1 SGHTA, CDR2 FQGNSA. The CDR3 has 14 amino acids. DNA of the CDR3: TGTGCCAGCAGAAAGGGGGGGAGCACAGATACGCAGTATTTT. This translates into CASRKGGSTDTQYF.

The chain has TRBV28 and TRBJ2-7, with 8 bases lining up with TRBD1. J was trimmed by 2 bases and V by 6 bases; bases with no gene match: 9. This CDR3 is 15 amino acids long. Germline CDR1 MDHEN, CDR2 SYDVKM. CDR3 region: CASRAGTGPTYEQYF. CDR3 DNA sequence: TGTGCCAGCAGGGCCGGGACAGGCCCCACCTACGAGCAGTACTTC.

The gene calls are TRBV18 and TRBJ2-3, with 11 nucleotides matching TRBD2. The germline V gene encodes CDR1 KGHSH and CDR2 LQKENI. The CDR3 loop spans 16 amino acids. Germline trimming cut 3 bases from V and 0 bases from J; bases unmatched to any gene: 2. The CDR3 loop is CASSPLAGGSTDTQYF. CDR3 coding DNA: TGTGCCAGCTCACCTCTAGCGGGGGGAAGCACAGATACGCAGTATTTT.

The rearrangement joins TRBV2 to TRBJ2-7; 7 nucleotides agree with TRBD2. Germline V gives CDR1 SNHLY, CDR2 FYNNEI. The V segment lost 6 bases and the J segment 2 bases; nucleotides outside the gene matches: 7. The CDR3 is made up of 14 amino acids. The CDR3 here is CASRTAGLPYEQYF. Written as DNA, the CDR3 is TGTGCCAGCAGGACAGCGGGACTGCCCTACGAGCAGTACTTC.

The chain combines TRBV11-2 with TRBJ1-1, with TRBD1 matching 10 bases. The CDR3 covers 14 residues. From germline, CDR1 is SGHAT and CDR2 FQNNGV. The ends lost 4 bases at V and 1 base at J; junction bases unmatched: 0. The CDR3 loop is CASSWDRGNTEAFF. The CDR3 nucleotides are TGTGCCAGCAGCTGGGACAGGGGGAACACTGAAGCTTTCTTT.

The V gene is TRBV11-3, the J gene TRBJ2-3, with 9 positions matching TRBD2. CDR3 size: 17 residues. The ends lost 5 bases at V and 3 bases at J; junction bases unmatched: 12. CDR1 is SGHNT and CDR2 is YENEEA in the germline V gene. The CDR3 loop is CASSRRGSGSGTDTQYF. The CDR3 DNA follows: TGTGCCAGCAGCCGCCGGGGTAGCGGGAGTGGTACAGATACGCAGTATTTT.

The rearrangement links TRBV4-1 to TRBJ1-1; TRBD1 matches 8 bases. Trimming removed 4 bases from V and 0 bases from J; junction bases left unmatched: 16. This CDR3 is 19 amino acids long. Per germline, CDR1 MGHRA and CDR2 YSYEKL. The CDR3 sequence is CASSRAPGQEISMNTEAFF. CDR3 bases: TGCGCCAGCAGCCGCGCACCGGGACAGGAGATTTCCATGAACACTGAAGCTTTCTTT.

This clone was counted once. CDR3 amino acids: CASRSNREGAEAFF. The CDR3 DNA is TGTGCCAGTAGGAGCAACAGGGAAGGAGCTGAAGCTTTCTTT. The chain couples TRBV19 to TRBJ1-1; a weak D match, TRBD1 (6 bases). Trimming cost V 6 bases and J 6 bases, with 17 bases left between them. CDR3 size: 14 residues. The germline gives CDR1 LNHDA, CDR2 SQIVND (reference sequence).

The chain joins TRBV28 to TRBJ2-3, with D unclear. CDR1 is MDHEN and CDR2 is SYDVKM in the germline V gene. The V and J ends lost 2 bases and 1 base respectively, with 4 bases between them. The CDR3 is made up of 13 amino acids. The CDR3 DNA reads TGTGCCAGCAGTTTAGGAGGCACAGATACGCAGTATTTT. This translates into CASSLGGTDTQYF. Together with reference TRBV28 and TRBJ2-3, the CDR3 gives the full variable domain: DVKVTQSSRYLVKRTGEKVFLECVQDMDHENMFWYRQDPGLGLRLIYFSYDVKMKEKGDIPEGYSVSREKKERFSLILESASTNQTSMYLCASSLGGTDTQYFGPGTRLTVL.